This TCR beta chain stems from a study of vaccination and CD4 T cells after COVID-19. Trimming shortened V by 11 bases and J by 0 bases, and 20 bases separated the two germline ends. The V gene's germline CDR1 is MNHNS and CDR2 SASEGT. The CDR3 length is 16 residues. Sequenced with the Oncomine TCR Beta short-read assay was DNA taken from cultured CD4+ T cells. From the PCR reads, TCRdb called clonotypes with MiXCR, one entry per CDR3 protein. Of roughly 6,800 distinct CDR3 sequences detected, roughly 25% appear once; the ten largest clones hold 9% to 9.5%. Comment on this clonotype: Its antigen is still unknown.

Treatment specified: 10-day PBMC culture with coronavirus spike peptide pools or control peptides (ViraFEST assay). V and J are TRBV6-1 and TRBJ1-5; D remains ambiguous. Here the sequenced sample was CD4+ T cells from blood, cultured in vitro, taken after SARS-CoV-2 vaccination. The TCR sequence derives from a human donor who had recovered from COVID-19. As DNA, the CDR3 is TGTGCCCGACCGACGATGGGGAGCTTTAGCAATCAGCCCCAGCATTTT. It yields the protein CARPTMGSFSNQPQHF.